Presented here are 23 T cell receptor beta chains from one specimen sequenced in a study of beta chain features in type 1 diabetes. All of the isolated RNA was reverse transcribed, so expressed TCRB transcripts were sequenced. Assay: immunoSEQ multiplex PCR; the TCRdb copy retains only in-frame clones and omits some. The data hold more than 300,000 clones, with 8% to 10% observed a single time. The study's findings and limits: All four CD4+ subsets of Type 1 diabetes patients contained TCRB CDR3s that were moderately but significantly shorter.

These receptors are not linked to any known antigen. The sequencing input was central memory CD4+ T cells from blood. The source is a man younger than 40 with type 1 diabetes.

This clone came up a few times. The chain has TRBV7-8 and TRBJ1-4, with 9 bases identical to TRBD1. J was trimmed by 7 bases and V by 2 bases; bases with no gene match: 5. The CDR3 extends over 15 amino acids. Germline lookup yields CDR1 SGHVS and CDR2 FQNEAQ. The CDR3 region has the DNA TGTGCCAGCAGCTTATTTGGGACAGGGCGTGAAAAACTGTTTTTT. It specifies CASSLFGTGREKLFF.

V and J are TRBV7-3 and TRBJ2-2, with D possibly TRBD2 on 7 matching bases. The CDR3 contains 16 residues. Trimming took 5 bases from V and 3 from J, leaving 16 bases between them. Germline CDR1 and CDR2: SGHTA and FQGTGA. DNA of the CDR3: TGTGCCAGCAGCCAGAAGGGGGACTACTACACCGGGGAGCTGTTTTTT. This codes for CASSQKGDYYTGELFF. Complete variable domain (other parts from reference TRBV7-3 and TRBJ2-2): GAGVSQTPSNKVTEKGKYVELRCDPISGHTALYWYRQSLGQGPEFLIYFQGTGAADDSGLPNDRFFAVRPEGSVSTLKIQRTERGDSAVYLCASSQKGDYYTGELFFGEGSRLTVL.

The chain has TRBV19 and TRBJ2-1, with D perhaps TRBD2 (5 bases). Germline CDR1 LNHDA, CDR2 SQIVND (reference sequence). Trimming left V 5 bases short and J 15 bases short, with 29 bases between. The CDR3 covers 16 residues. The CDR3 nucleotides are TGTGCCAGTAGTCCTTCCCGGGGAACCTATAATACTCCGGGGTTCTTC. Protein sequence: CASSPSRGTYNTPGFF.

A few counts support this clone. The genes are TRBV7-2 and TRBJ1-2; D gene uncertain. The CDR3 extends over 16 amino acids. The ends were cut back, 0 bases at V and 0 bases at J, with 11 bases in the middle. Germline assignment: CDR1 SGHTA and CDR2 FQGNSA. The CDR3 region is CASSLAGQPSNYGYTF. DNA for the CDR3: TGTGCCAGCAGCTTAGCGGGCCAGCCTTCTAACTATGGCTACACCTTC.

The chain uses TRBV29-1 and TRBJ1-4; TRBD1 agrees at 8 bases. In germline, CDR1 is SQVTM, CDR2 ANQGSEA. This CDR3 has 13 residues. V gave up 5 bases and J gave up 7 bases; unmatched junction bases: 6. The CDR3 here is CSVRTGLREKLFF. DNA for the CDR3: TGCAGCGTTCGGACAGGGCTGCGTGAAAAACTGTTTTTT.

V and J are TRBV5-1 and TRBJ1-2; tentative D call: TRBD1 (6 bases). The V end lost 4 bases, the J end lost 6 bases, and 13 bases lay between the germline ends. The CDR3 consists of 13 residues. Germline lookup yields CDR1 SGHRS and CDR2 YFSETQ. The CDR3 protein is CASSPGNRDGYTF. CDR3 sequence (DNA): TGCGCCAGCAGCCCAGGAAACAGGGATGGCTACACCTTC.

V gene TRBV14 combines with J gene TRBJ2-5; D is perhaps TRBD2 (5 bases). Judging by the DNA end, TRBJ2-7 fits better; the J call may be wrong. From germline, CDR1 is SGHDN and CDR2 FVKESK. The CDR3 is made up of 14 amino acids. The CDR3, as DNA: TGTGCCAGCAGCCAAGATTCCGGGACCTACGAGCAGTACTTC. It is translated as CASSQDSGTYEQYF.

The rearrangement uses TRBV11-3 and TRBJ2-7; D might be TRBD1 or TRBD2, each matching 5 bases. Germline V gives CDR1 SGHNT, CDR2 YENEEA. Trimming left V 2 bases short and J 7 bases short, with 12 bases between. The CDR3 length is 13 residues. The CDR3 coding sequence is TGTGCCAGCAGCTTACCCCGAGGGGAAGAGCAGTACTTC. It codes for CASSLPRGEEQYF.

This clone appeared many times. The V gene is TRBV28, the J gene TRBJ1-2; no definite D call. Trimming removed 3 bases from V and 9 bases from J, with 11 bases in between. Germline V CDR1 and CDR2: MDHEN, SYDVKM. There are 12 residues in the CDR3. The CDR3 DNA follows: TGTGCCAGCAGTTTGGTCGTGGGGAGCTACACCTTC. The encoded protein is CASSLVVGSYTF.

The rearrangement links TRBV4-1 to TRBJ2-1; D is uncertain. V was pared by 2 bases and J by 9 bases, with 14 bases between. Germline CDR1 and CDR2: MGHRA and YSYEKL. The CDR3 extends over 14 amino acids. CDR3 sequence reads: CASSQNWGWGEQFF. In DNA, the CDR3 is TGCGCCAGCAGCCAAAATTGGGGTTGGGGTGAGCAGTTCTTC.

The rearrangement joins TRBV15 to TRBJ2-7; D is possibly TRBD1 (6 bases). The ends were cut back, 0 bases at V and 4 bases at J, with 13 bases in the middle. CDR3 length equals 15 residues. Germline CDR1 LNHNV, CDR2 YYDKDF (reference sequence). The CDR3 is CATSRDKGEGYEQYF. In DNA, the CDR3 is TGTGCCACCAGCAGAGATAAGGGGGAAGGATACGAGCAGTACTTC. Full variable domain (rest looked up from reference TRBV15 and TRBJ2-7): DAMVIQNPRYQVTQFGKPVTLSCSQTLNHNVMYWYQQKSSQAPKLLFHYYDKDFNNEADTPDNFQSRRPNTSFCFLDIRSPGLGDTAMYLCATSRDKGEGYEQYFGPGTRLTVT.

This clone was detected only a few times. The gene calls are TRBV7-9 and TRBJ2-5; tentative D call: TRBD1 (6 bases). The germline V gene encodes CDR1 SEHNR and CDR2 FQNEAQ (reference sequence). This CDR3 comprises 14 residues. V lost 3 bases and J lost 4, with 12 bases in between. In nucleotides, the CDR3 is TGTGCCAGCAGCTTGGTCTGGACAGTAGAGACCCAGTACTTC. Protein product: CASSLVWTVETQYF.

This clone was counted a few times. The chain couples TRBV25-1 to TRBJ1-1; D not resolved. The CDR3 is 12 amino acids. The V and J ends lost 3 bases and 4 bases respectively, with 6 bases between them. In germline, CDR1 is MGHDK, CDR2 SYGVNS. Here the CDR3 DNA reads TGTGCCAGCAGTGATCGGGGCACTGAAGCTTTCTTT. It is translated as CASSDRGTEAFF.

There are a few counts of this clone. The chain uses TRBV28 and TRBJ2-5, with 10 bases that match TRBD1. The germline CDR1 and CDR2 sequences are MDHEN and SYDVKM. V gave up 5 bases and J gave up 7 bases; unmatched junction bases: 10. The CDR3 spans 15 residues. CDR3 amino acids: CASSIQGQGIGTQYF. Written as DNA, the CDR3 is TGTGCCAGCAGTATACAGGGACAGGGGATTGGGACCCAGTACTTC.

This clone was recorded a few times. A read error is the likely source, as a far larger clone sits one nucleotide away. Other nucleotide sequences from this sample produce the same CDR3. V usage is TRBV7-9 and J usage is TRBJ2-5; D remains unclear. Germline-derived CDR1 and CDR2 are SEHNR and FQNEAQ (reference sequence). The CDR3 is made up of 11 amino acids. CDR3 region: CASSVQETQYF. The CDR3 nucleotides are TGCGCCAGCAGCGTCCAAGAGACCCAGTACTTC. Combining the CDR3 with reference TRBV7-9 and TRBJ2-5 gives the whole variable domain DTGVSQNPRHKITKRGQNVTFRCDPISEHNRLYWYRQTLGQGPEFLTYFQNEAQLEKSRLLSDRFSAERPKGSFSTLEIQRTEQGDSAMYLCASSVQETQYFGPGTRLLVL.

This clone came up many times. The chain combines TRBV7-9 with TRBJ2-2; unclear D gene. V shed 2 bases and J shed 5 bases, with 15 bases lying between them. This CDR3 region has 16 residues. CDR1 SEHNR and CDR2 FQNEAQ come from the germline V gene (reference sequence). The CDR3 here is CASSLRQRRETGELFF. DNA for the CDR3: TGTGCCAGCAGCTTACGGCAAAGGCGAGAGACCGGGGAGCTGTTTTTT.

CDR3 sequence (DNA): TGTGCCAGCAGGTTCAGCAGGACAGTTAATCAGCCCCAGCATTTT. As protein: CASRFSRTVNQPQHF. V usage is TRBV6-1 and J usage is TRBJ1-5; possibly TRBD1 for D (6 bases). CDR1 and CDR2 (germline): MNHNS, SASEGT. V was cut by 6 bases and J by 4 bases, with 16 bases left in between. The CDR3 runs to 15 residues.

The rearrangement links TRBV5-1 to TRBJ2-5, with D perhaps assigned TRBD1 or TRBD2 (5 bases each). CDR1 SGHRS and CDR2 YFSETQ come from the germline V gene. This CDR3 is 16 amino acids long. Trimming cost V 3 bases and J 5 bases, with 20 bases left between them. This CDR3 is CASSWGSPRRDETQYF. CDR3 nucleotides: TGCGCCAGCAGCTGGGGGAGCCCCCGTAGAGACGAGACCCAGTACTTC.

There are a few counts of this clone. This chain links TRBV2 with TRBJ2-2; the D is unclear. Germline V gene lookup returns CDR1 SNHLY and CDR2 FYNNEI. Trimming pared 4 bases from V and 0 bases from J, leaving 9 bases between. This CDR3 contains 15 residues. The CDR3, as DNA: TGTGCCAGCAGTGTGTGGAGCCCGAACACCGGGGAGCTGTTTTTT. This translates into CASSVWSPNTGELFF.

The V and J genes are TRBV9 and TRBJ1-6, with 7 bases aligning to TRBD1. Germline V lookup: CDR1 SGDLS, CDR2 YYNGEE. CDR3 size: 15 residues. Losses at the gene ends were 2 bases for V and 9 bases for J; bases not matched to a gene: 8. This CDR3 is CASSVRGLGTSPLHF. DNA of the CDR3: TGTGCCAGCAGCGTGAGGGGGCTCGGAACTTCACCCCTCCACTTT. Using reference TRBV9 and TRBJ1-6 for the parts outside the CDR3, the full variable domain is DSGVTQTPKHLITATGQRVTLRCSPRSGDLSVYWYQQSLDQGLQFLIQYYNGEERAKGNILERFSAQQFPDLHSELNLSSLELGDSALYFCASSVRGLGTSPLHFGNGTRLTVT.

This clone has more than one count but fewer than ten. The chain couples TRBV7-3 to TRBJ2-7; 13 positions agree with TRBD2. V trimming: 5 bases; J trimming: 3 bases; junction bases outside the gene matches: 4. CDR1 is SGHTA and CDR2 is FQGTGA in the germline V gene. This CDR3 contains 15 residues. CDR3 amino acids: CASSPRTSGSYEQYF. The CDR3 DNA sequence: TGTGCCAGCAGCCCCCGGACTAGCGGGAGCTACGAGCAGTACTTC.

This clone was counted only a few times. The CDR3 region has the DNA TGTGCCAGCAGTTCTGGGTTGCCCGAGCAGTACTTC. The encoded protein is CASSSGLPEQYF. The chain uses TRBV28 and TRBJ2-7, with D unresolved. Trimming left V 4 bases short and J 6 bases short, with 10 bases between. The CDR3 totals 12 residues. Germline-derived CDR1 and CDR2 are MDHEN and SYDVKM.

The V gene is TRBV7-9, the J gene TRBJ2-7; 11 bases fit TRBD2. In germline, CDR1 is SEHNR, CDR2 FQNEAQ (reference sequence). V lost 5 bases, J lost 3 bases, and 6 bases stayed unmatched. The CDR3 consists of 15 residues. The CDR3, as DNA: TGTGCCAGCAGCCTGAAGACTAGCGGGAACTACGAGCAGTACTTC. It is translated as CASSLKTSGNYEQYF.